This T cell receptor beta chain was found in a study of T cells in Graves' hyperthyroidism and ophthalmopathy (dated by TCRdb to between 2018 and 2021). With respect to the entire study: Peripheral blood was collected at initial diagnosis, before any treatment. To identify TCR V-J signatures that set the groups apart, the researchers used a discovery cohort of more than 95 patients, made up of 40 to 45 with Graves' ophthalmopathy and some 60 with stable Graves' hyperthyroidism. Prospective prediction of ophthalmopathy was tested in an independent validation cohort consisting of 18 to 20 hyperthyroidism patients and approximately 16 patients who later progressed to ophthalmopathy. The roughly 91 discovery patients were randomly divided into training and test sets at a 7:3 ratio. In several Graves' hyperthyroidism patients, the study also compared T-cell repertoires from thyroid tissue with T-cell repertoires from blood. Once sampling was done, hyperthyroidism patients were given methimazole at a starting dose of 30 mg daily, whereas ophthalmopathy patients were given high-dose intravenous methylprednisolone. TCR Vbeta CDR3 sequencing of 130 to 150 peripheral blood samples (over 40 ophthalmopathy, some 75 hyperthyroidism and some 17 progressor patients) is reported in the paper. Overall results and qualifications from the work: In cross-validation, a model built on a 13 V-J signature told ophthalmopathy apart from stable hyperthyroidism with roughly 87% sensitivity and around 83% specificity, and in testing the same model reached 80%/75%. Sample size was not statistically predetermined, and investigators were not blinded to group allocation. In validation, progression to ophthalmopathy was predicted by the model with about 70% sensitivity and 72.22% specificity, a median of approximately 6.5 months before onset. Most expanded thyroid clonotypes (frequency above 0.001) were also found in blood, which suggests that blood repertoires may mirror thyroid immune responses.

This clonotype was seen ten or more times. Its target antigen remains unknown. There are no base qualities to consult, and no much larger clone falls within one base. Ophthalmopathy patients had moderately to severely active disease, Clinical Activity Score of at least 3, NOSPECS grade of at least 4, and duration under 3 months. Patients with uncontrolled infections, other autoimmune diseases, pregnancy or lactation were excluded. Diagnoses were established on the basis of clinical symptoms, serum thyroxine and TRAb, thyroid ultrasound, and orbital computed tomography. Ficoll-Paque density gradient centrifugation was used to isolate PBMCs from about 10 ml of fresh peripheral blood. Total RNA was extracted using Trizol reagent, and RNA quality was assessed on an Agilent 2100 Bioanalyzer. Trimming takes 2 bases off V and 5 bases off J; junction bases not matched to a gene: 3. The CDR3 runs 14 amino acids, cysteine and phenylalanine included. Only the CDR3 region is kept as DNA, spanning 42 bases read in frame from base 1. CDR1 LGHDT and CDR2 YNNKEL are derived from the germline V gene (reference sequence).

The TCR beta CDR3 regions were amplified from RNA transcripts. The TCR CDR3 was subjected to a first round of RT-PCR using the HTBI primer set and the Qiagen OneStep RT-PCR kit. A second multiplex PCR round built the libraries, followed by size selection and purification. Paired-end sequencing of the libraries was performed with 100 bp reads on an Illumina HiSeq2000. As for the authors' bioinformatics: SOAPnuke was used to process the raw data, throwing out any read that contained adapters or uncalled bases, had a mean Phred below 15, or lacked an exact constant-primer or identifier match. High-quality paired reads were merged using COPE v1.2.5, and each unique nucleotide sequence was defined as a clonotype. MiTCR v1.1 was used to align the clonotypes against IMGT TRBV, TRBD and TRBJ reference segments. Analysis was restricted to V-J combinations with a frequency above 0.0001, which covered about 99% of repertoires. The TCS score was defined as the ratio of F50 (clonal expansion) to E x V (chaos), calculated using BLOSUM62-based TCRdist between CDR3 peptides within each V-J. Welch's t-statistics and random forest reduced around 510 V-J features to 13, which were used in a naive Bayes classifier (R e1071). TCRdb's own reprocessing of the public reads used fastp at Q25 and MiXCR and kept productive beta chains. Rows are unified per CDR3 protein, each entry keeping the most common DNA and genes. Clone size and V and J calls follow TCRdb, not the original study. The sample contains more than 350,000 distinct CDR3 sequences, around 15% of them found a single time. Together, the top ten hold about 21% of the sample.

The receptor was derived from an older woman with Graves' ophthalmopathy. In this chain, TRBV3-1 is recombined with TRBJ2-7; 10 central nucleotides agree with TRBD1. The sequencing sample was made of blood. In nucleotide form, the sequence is TGTGCCAGCAGCCAACCGGACAGGGGGAACGAGCAGTACTTC. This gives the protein CASSQPDRGNEQYF.